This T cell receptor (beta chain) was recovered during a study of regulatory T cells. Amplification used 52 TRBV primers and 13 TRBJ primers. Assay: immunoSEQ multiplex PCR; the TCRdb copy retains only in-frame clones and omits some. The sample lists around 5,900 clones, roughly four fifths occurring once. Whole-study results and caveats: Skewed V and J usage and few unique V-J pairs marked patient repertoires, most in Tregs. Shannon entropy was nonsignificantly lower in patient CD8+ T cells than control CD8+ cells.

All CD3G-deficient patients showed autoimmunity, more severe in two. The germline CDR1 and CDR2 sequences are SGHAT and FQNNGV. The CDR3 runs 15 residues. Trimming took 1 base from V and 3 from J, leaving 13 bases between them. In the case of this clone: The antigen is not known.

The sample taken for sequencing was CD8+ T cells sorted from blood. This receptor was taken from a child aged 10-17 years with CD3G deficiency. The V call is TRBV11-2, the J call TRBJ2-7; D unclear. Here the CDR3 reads CASSLGGARLYEQYF. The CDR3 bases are TGTGCCAGCAGCTTAGGGGGTGCTCGCCTCTACGAGCAGTACTTC. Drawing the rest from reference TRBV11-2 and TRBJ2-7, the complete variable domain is EAGVAQSPRYKIIEKRQSVAFWCNPISGHATLYWYQQILGQGPKLLIQFQNNGVVDDSQLPKDRFSAERLKGVDSTLKIQPAKLEDSAVYLCASSLGGARLYEQYFGPGTRLTVT.